Below are 30 T cell receptor beta chains sequenced from a single sample in a study of blood T cell repertoires in COVID-19. Sequencing was performed with immunoSEQ multiplex PCR; in TCRdb, only in-frame clones are kept and a portion is missing. The sample has about 270,000 clones, around nine tenths seen once. The specimen was peripheral blood. The receptors here all came from a man aged 40-49 years with active or convalescent COVID-19.

DNA of the CDR3: TGTGCCAGCAGCGGCCCTGGGGCAGCCCATCGGCTGAACACTGAAGCTTTCTTT. Its translation is CASSGPGAAHRLNTEAFF. This chain connects TRBV21-1 to TRBJ1-1; the table's D call, TRBD1, has no DNA check behind it. TRBV21-1 is classified as a pseudogene. The CDR3 contains 18 residues.

The chain recombines TRBV5-4 with TRBJ1-6; 9 bases are a match to TRBD1. The CDR3 runs to 17 residues. The J segment lost 11 bases and the V segment lost 3 bases, leaving 15 bases of the junction unmatched. CDR1 and CDR2 from the germline V gene are SGHNT and YYREEE (reference sequence). The CDR3 DNA follows: TGTGCCAGCAGCTCTTTTACAGGGGGCGGGCTGACGGCACCCCTCCACTTT. This sequence encodes CASSSFTGGGLTAPLHF.

The chain joins TRBV27 to TRBJ2-6; 9 bases match TRBD1. V trimming: 5 bases; J trimming: 2 bases; junction bases outside the gene matches: 10. Germline V gene sequence: CDR1 MNHEY, CDR2 SMNVEV (reference sequence). This CDR3 spans 18 amino acids. CDR3 loop: CASSKTGTGHAGANVLTF. The DNA for the CDR3 is TGTGCCAGCAGTAAGACCGGGACAGGGCATGCTGGGGCCAACGTCCTGACTTTC.

The chain uses TRBV7-2 and TRBJ2-6; 7 bases line up with TRBD1. The junction had 11 bases not matched to a gene; V was cut back by 5 bases and J by 4 bases. The CDR3 has 17 residues. Germline V CDR1 and CDR2: SGHTA, FQGNSA. The CDR3 DNA reads as TGTGCCAGCAGCCAGGGCACAGGGGCGCACGGGGCCAACGTCCTGACTTTC. It encodes CASSQGTGAHGANVLTF.

The chain carries TRBV4-1 and TRBJ2-2; TRBD1 is a possible D gene (5 bases). Trimming stripped 0 bases from V and 4 bases from J, with 18 bases between. Germline-derived CDR1 and CDR2 are MGHRA and YSYEKL. CDR3 length equals 18 residues. This CDR3 reads CASSQERRGHGGTGELFF. CDR3 in DNA: TGCGCCAGCAGCCAAGAGAGAAGGGGCCATGGTGGCACCGGGGAGCTGTTTTTT.

The chain recombines TRBV5-4 with TRBJ2-7; no firm D call. The CDR3 is 14 amino acids. The V and J ends lost 0 bases and 6 bases respectively, with 13 bases between them. Germline CDR1 SGHNT, CDR2 YYREEE (reference sequence). Written as DNA, the CDR3 is TGTGCCAGCAGCTTGGCGGCAGCGCCCGTCGAGCAGTACTTC. Encoded protein: CASSLAAAPVEQYF.

V usage is TRBV19 and J usage is TRBJ2-2; 8 bases match TRBD2. The length of the CDR3 is 15 residues. Germline values: CDR1 LNHDA, CDR2 SQIVND (reference sequence). The junction had 3 bases not matched to a gene; V was cut back by 6 bases and J by 0 bases. In DNA, the CDR3 is TGTGCCAGTAGCACACTAGCGGCGAACACCGGGGAGCTGTTTTTT. Its translation: CASSTLAANTGELFF.

This chain joins TRBV7-6 and TRBJ2-2; 9 nucleotides line up with TRBD2. Per germline, CDR1 SGHVS and CDR2 FNYEAQ. There are 16 residues in the CDR3. With V trimmed by 0 bases and J by 4 bases, 3 bases remained unmatched. CDR3 loop: CASSLAQRGVTGELFF. CDR3 sequence (DNA): TGTGCCAGCAGCTTAGCCCAGCGGGGGGTCACCGGGGAGCTGTTTTTT. Using reference TRBV7-6 and TRBJ2-2 for the parts outside the CDR3, the full variable domain is GAGVSQSPRYKVTKRGQDVALRCDPISGHVSLYWYRQALGQGPEFLTYFNYEAQQDKSGLPNDRFSAERPEGSISTLTIQRTEQRDSAMYRCASSLAQRGVTGELFFGEGSRLTVL.

A remark on this clone: At the DNA level, this CDR3 is encoded by other sequences in the same sample as well. The rearrangement links TRBV19 to TRBJ1-5, with a possible D match to TRBD1 (5 bases). The CDR3 sequence is 14 residues long. CDR1 and CDR2 from the germline V gene are LNHDA and SQIVND (reference sequence). The V end lost 4 bases, the J end lost 4 bases, and 11 bases lay between the germline ends. The CDR3 DNA is TGTGCCAGTAGTACCAGACAGAAGAATCAGCCCCAGCATTTT. Translating it yields CASSTRQKNQPQHF.

The gene calls are TRBV10-3 and TRBJ2-7; 11 bases are shared with TRBD1. This CDR3 spans 14 amino acids. CDR1 and CDR2 from the germline V gene are ENHRY and SYGVKD. The V gene end was trimmed by 10 bases and the J gene end by 7 bases; junction bases not matched to a gene: 12. The CDR3, as DNA: TGTGCCACGTCACCGGGACAGGGGGGGGCGGAGCAGTACTTC. Translating it yields CATSPGQGGAEQYF.

V is TRBV6-5 and J is TRBJ1-5, with D possibly TRBD1 on 5 matching bases. Between the trimmed V and J ends, which lost 8 bases and 6 bases, there was a span of 20 bases. The length of the CDR3 is 15 residues. Germline assignment: CDR1 MNHEY and CDR2 SVGAGI. The CDR3, as DNA: TGTGCCAGCGCCCGGGTGGGGCGGATTGGTCAGCCCCAGCATTTT. Its translation: CASARVGRIGQPQHF.

This rearrangement joins TRBV20-1 to TRBJ1-2; D unresolved. Trimming took off 1 base at V and 6 bases at J, with 6 bases between the two ends. Germline V gene lookup returns CDR1 DFQATT and CDR2 SNEGSKA (reference sequence). This CDR3 comprises 11 residues. CDR3 nucleotide sequence: TGCAGTGCTAGAGGACGGGATGGCTACACCTTC. It yields the protein CSARGRDGYTF.

The chain couples TRBV18 to TRBJ1-2; possible D gene TRBD1, 5 bases. The V end was cut by 3 bases, the J end by 0 bases, with 11 bases between. CDR1 KGHSH and CDR2 LQKENI come from the germline V gene. CDR3 size: 15 residues. This CDR3 is CASSPQGGTNYGYTF. The CDR3 bases are TGTGCCAGCTCACCCCAGGGCGGTACTAACTATGGCTACACCTTC.

In its sample, this clone was seen a few times. The gene calls are TRBV25-1 and TRBJ1-2; weak D call: TRBD1 (6 bases). CDR1 and CDR2 from the germline V gene are MGHDK and SYGVNS. There are 13 residues in the CDR3. V lost 3 bases, J lost 6 bases, and 11 bases lay in between. The CDR3 nucleotides are TGTGCCAGCAGTGACAGGGGAAGGGATGGCTACACCTTC. It is translated as CASSDRGRDGYTF.

CDR3 nucleotides: TGTGCCAGCAGGGGCTTAGATAGCAATCAGCCCCAGCATTTT. Residues: CASRGLDSNQPQHF. The chain employs TRBV2 and TRBJ1-5, with D uncertain. Trimming removed 6 bases at V and 0 bases at J, with 9 bases between. Germline V gene data show CDR1 as SNHLY and CDR2 as FYNNEI. This CDR3 has 14 amino acids.

This chain connects TRBV7-2 to TRBJ1-1; tentative D call: TRBD1 (6 bases). Germline V lookup: CDR1 SGHTA, CDR2 FQGNSA. CDR3 length: 13 amino acids. V lost 3 bases, J lost 5 bases, and 10 bases lay in between. In DNA form, the CDR3 reads TGTGCCAGCAGCTTTACAGGGTTTACTGAAGCTTTCTTT. This gives the protein CASSFTGFTEAFF.

The rearrangement uses TRBV5-1 and TRBJ1-5; D unresolved. Trimming removed 3 bases from V and 6 bases from J, with 13 bases in between. Germline CDR1 is SGHRS and CDR2 is YFSETQ. This CDR3 spans 14 amino acids. The CDR3 reads CASSSLPGGQPQHF. Here the CDR3 DNA reads TGCGCCAGCAGCTCCCTTCCAGGAGGTCAGCCCCAGCATTTT.

The chain links TRBV11-2 to TRBJ1-2, with D possibly matching TRBD1 (5 bases). The germline gives CDR1 SGHAT, CDR2 FQNNGV. With 3 bases removed from V and 8 bases from J, the gap between germline ends came to 13 bases. The CDR3 has 13 amino acids. CDR3 sequence reads: CASSLGPASGYTF. The CDR3 nucleotides are TGTGCCAGCAGCTTGGGGCCCGCATCCGGCTACACCTTC.

The chain couples TRBV6-6 to TRBJ2-5; TRBD1 is a possible D gene (6 bases). The germline V gene has CDR1 MNHNY and CDR2 SVGAGI (reference sequence). The CDR3 spans 13 residues. V gave up 4 bases and J gave up 2 bases, with 8 bases separating them. CDR3 sequence: CASSWGHQETQYF. The CDR3 nucleotides are TGTGCCAGCAGTTGGGGACATCAAGAGACCCAGTACTTC.

This rearrangement joins TRBV12-1 to TRBJ2-1; the tabulated D call, TRBD2, remains unverified against the DNA. TRBV12-1 is a documented pseudogene. There are 17 residues in the CDR3. The CDR3 is CASSHHRASDLYNEQFF. CDR3 nucleotide sequence: TGTGCCAGCAGCCACCACCGCGCTAGCGACCTATACAATGAGCAGTTCTTC.

The V and J genes are TRBV27 and TRBJ2-2, with 9 bases identical to TRBD2. Germline V gene lookup returns CDR1 MNHEY and CDR2 SMNVEV (reference sequence). CDR3 size: 18 residues. Trimming cost V 5 bases and J 4 bases; bases outside gene matches: 14. The CDR3 loop reads CASSITGVLAGSTGELFF. In DNA, the CDR3 is TGTGCCAGCAGTATCACAGGAGTCCTAGCGGGGAGCACCGGGGAGCTGTTTTTT.

V and J are TRBV5-1 and TRBJ2-4; D possibly corresponds to TRBD1 (6 bases). V was clipped by 3 bases and J by 0 bases, with 10 bases between them. CDR3 length: 15 amino acids. Germline CDR1 reads SGHRS; CDR2 reads YFSETQ. The chain's CDR3 is CASSSETGAKNIQYF. The CDR3, as DNA: TGCGCCAGCAGCTCCGAGACAGGAGCCAAAAACATTCAGTACTTC.

The chain couples TRBV4-1 to TRBJ1-2; 8 bases match TRBD1. Trimming cost V 1 base and J 6 bases; bases outside gene matches: 4. This CDR3 has 14 residues. Germline lookup yields CDR1 MGHRA and CDR2 YSYEKL. CDR3 sequence (DNA): TGCGCCAGCAGCCAAGGGCAGGGGGCGAATGGCTACACCTTC. Protein: CASSQGQGANGYTF.

The rearrangement links TRBV6-4 to TRBJ1-1; the match to TRBD1 covers 7 bases. The junction had 10 bases not matched to a gene; V was cut back by 3 bases and J by 6 bases. This CDR3 region has 15 residues. The V gene's germline CDR1 is MRHNA and CDR2 SNTAGT. CDR3 protein: CASSEGGRAVAEAFF. In DNA, the CDR3 is TGTGCCAGCAGTGAAGGGGGCAGGGCGGTCGCTGAAGCTTTCTTT.

In DNA, the CDR3 is TGTGCCAGCAGCCCGGGGACTGGCACAGATACGCAGTATTTT. It codes for CASSPGTGTDTQYF. This sequence joins TRBV7-9 and TRBJ2-3, with a possible D match to TRBD2 (6 bases). Germline CDR1 and CDR2: SEHNR and FQNEAQ (reference sequence). The CDR3 has 14 residues. Trimming shortened V by 5 bases and J by 1 base, and 10 bases separated the two germline ends.

This clone is a singleton in its sample. The J gene is TRBJ2-1, the V gene TRBV18, with 12 bases matching TRBD2. CDR1 is KGHSH, CDR2 LQKENI, per germline. Trimming cost V 1 base and J 7 bases; bases outside gene matches: 2. This CDR3 spans 15 amino acids. Here the CDR3 DNA reads TGTGCCAGCTCACCACGGACTAGCGGGACGAATGAGCAGTTCTTC. Protein sequence: CASSPRTSGTNEQFF.

A single count supports this clone. This chain uses TRBV5-4 with TRBJ2-1; D is possibly TRBD1 (5 bases). The CDR3 runs to 15 residues. Between the trimmed V and J ends, which lost 2 bases and 0 bases, there was a span of 9 bases. Germline values: CDR1 SGHNT, CDR2 YYREEE (reference sequence). CDR3 sequence reads: CASSFRQGSYNEQFF. The DNA for the CDR3 is TGTGCCAGCAGCTTTAGGCAGGGCTCCTACAATGAGCAGTTCTTC.

This clone occurred a few times. The chain combines TRBV30 with TRBJ1-2, with 8 positions matching TRBD1. V dropped 0 bases and J dropped 2; count of bases not matched to a gene: 2. Looked up from germline, CDR1 is GTSNPN and CDR2 is SVGIG (reference sequence). The CDR3 is 14 amino acids. The CDR3 here is CAWSVRTGNYGYTF. The CDR3 DNA is TGTGCCTGGAGTGTACGGACAGGGAACTATGGCTACACCTTC.

The chain uses TRBV30 and TRBJ1-5; D not resolved. The CDR3 loop spans 14 amino acids. Germline V gene lookup returns CDR1 GTSNPN and CDR2 SVGIG (reference sequence). Trimming took 1 base from V and 7 from J, leaving 14 bases between them. The CDR3 protein is CAWSATQGSQPQHF. CDR3 coding DNA: TGTGCCTGGAGTGCAACCCAAGGGAGCCAGCCCCAGCATTTT.

This clone was counted a single time. The V call is TRBV29-1, the J call TRBJ2-3; weak D call: TRBD1 (5 bases). Between the trimmed V and J ends, which lost 0 bases and 0 bases, there was a span of 7 bases. This CDR3 region has 14 residues. CDR1 SQVTM and CDR2 ANQGSEA come from the germline V gene. Here the CDR3 DNA reads TGCAGCGTTGAAGATCAGGGAAGCACAGATACGCAGTATTTT. Protein: CSVEDQGSTDTQYF.